This entry lists 15 T cell receptor beta chains sequenced from one sample in a study of blood T cells in healthy people across ages. For the second PCR, which ran for 7 to 11 cycles, a sample-barcoded 5' primer and a J-beta primer mix were used. Using its own MiXCR run on the 5' RACE reads, TCRdb lists one record per CDR3 protein. In the table there are 1,100,000 or so distinct CDR3 sequences, 40% to 50% of which are singletons. The sequenced sample consisted of blood. All receptors come from a woman between 55 and 75 years old in good health.

This clonotype has only a few counts. The chain links TRBV2 to TRBJ1-4; D remains ambiguous. Germline V gene sequence: CDR1 SNHLY, CDR2 FYNNEI. The CDR3 contains 15 residues. The ends were cut back, 5 bases at V and 0 bases at J, with 10 bases in the middle. CDR3 coding DNA: TGTGCCAGCAGTTCTGGGAGATCAACTAATGAAAAACTGTTTTTT. The encoded protein is CASSSGRSTNEKLFF.

This sequence joins TRBV19 and TRBJ2-1; D ambiguous. This CDR3 has 14 amino acids. Trimming removed 5 bases from V and 3 bases from J, with 11 bases in between. The germline gives CDR1 LNHDA, CDR2 SQIVND (reference sequence). The chain's CDR3 is CASSPDSDYNEQFF. The CDR3 DNA sequence: TGTGCCAGTAGTCCCGACTCAGACTACAATGAGCAGTTCTTC.

This clonotype was counted a few times. The chain recombines TRBV20-1 with TRBJ2-1; D not certain. Looked up from germline, CDR1 is DFQATT and CDR2 is SNEGSKA (reference sequence). Trimming shortened V by 0 bases and J by 4 bases, and 16 bases separated the two germline ends. This CDR3 region has 16 residues. In DNA, the CDR3 is TGCAGTGCTAGAGATCCGTCGAATCCGAAATACAATGAGCAGTTCTTC. Its protein is CSARDPSNPKYNEQFF.

This clonotype is a singleton in its sample. A much bigger clone sits one base away, suggesting this may be a read error. The rearrangement links TRBV6-2 or TRBV6-3 to TRBJ2-7, with 9 positions matching TRBD2. Germline-derived CDR1 and CDR2 are MNHEY and SVGEGT. This CDR3 comprises 17 residues. V was pared by 0 bases and J by 4 bases, with 10 bases of the junction left unmatched. The CDR3 protein is CASSYSLEAGGEYEQYF. The CDR3 region has the DNA TGTGCCAGCAGTTACTCGTTAGAGGCGGGAGGGGAATACGAGCAGTACTTC.

The chain has TRBV7-9 and TRBJ2-7; D is perhaps TRBD1 or TRBD2 (5 bases each). Germline CDR1 is SEHNR and CDR2 is FQNEAQ (reference sequence). Trimming removed 6 bases at V and 4 bases at J, with 22 bases between. The CDR3 is made up of 16 amino acids. The CDR3 reads CASSHETRGAQYEQYF. For the CDR3, the DNA is TGTGCCAGCAGTCACGAAACGAGAGGGGCCCAATACGAGCAGTACTTC. The full variable domain, with the rest looked up from reference TRBV7-9 and TRBJ2-7, is DTGVSQNPRHKITKRGQNVTFRCDPISEHNRLYWYRQTLGQGPEFLTYFQNEAQLEKSRLLSDRFSAERPKGSFSTLEIQRTEQGDSAMYLCASSHETRGAQYEQYFGPGTRLTVT.

This chain joins TRBV20-1 and TRBJ2-1, with D possibly being TRBD2 (5 bases). This CDR3 contains 15 residues. Looked up from germline, CDR1 is DFQATT and CDR2 is SNEGSKA (reference sequence). The germline V and J ends were trimmed by 0 bases and 6 bases, with 15 bases remaining between them. CDR3 nucleotide sequence: TGCAGTGCTAGAGATGGAGCGGAGGTAATCAATGAGCAGTTCTTC. Protein sequence: CSARDGAEVINEQFF.

This clonotype was found once. A single base separates this from a much larger clone, so it may be a read error. The chain uses TRBV20-1 and TRBJ1-5; no definite D call. The germline gives CDR1 DFQATT, CDR2 SNEGSKA (reference sequence). The CDR3 sequence is 14 residues long. The CDR3 region has the DNA TGCAGTGCTAGAGATCACGTCTTAAATCGGCCCCAGCATTTT. Protein product: CSARDHVLNRPQHF.

V is TRBV3-1 and J is TRBJ2-4; D remains unclear. The J call may be faulty, since TRBJ2-7 better matches the DNA end. The germline gives CDR1 LGHDT, CDR2 YNNKEL (reference sequence). This CDR3 is 16 amino acids long. The CDR3 nucleotides are TGTGCCAGCAGCCAAGATATGAGACGAAGCCCCTACGAGCAGTACTTC. Protein: CASSQDMRRSPYEQYF.

This clonotype was recorded a few times. This chain links TRBV18 with TRBJ2-7; 8 bases are shared with TRBD1. Trimming took 3 bases from V and 5 from J; bases not matched to a gene: 6. Per germline, CDR1 KGHSH and CDR2 LQKENI. The CDR3 is 14 amino acids. The chain's CDR3 is CASSPRTGHDEQYF. As DNA, the CDR3 is TGTGCCAGCTCACCCCGGACAGGGCACGACGAGCAGTACTTC. Full variable domain (remainder filled in from reference TRBV18 and TRBJ2-7): NAGVMQNPRHLVRRRGQEARLRCSPMKGHSHVYWYRQLPEEGLKFMVYLQKENIIDESGMPKERFSAEFPKEGPSILRIQQVVRGDSAAYFCASSPRTGHDEQYFGPGTRLTVT.

This clonotype was seen a handful of times. CDR3 coding DNA: TGTGCCAGCAGTTTAGCGGGAGGGACCCCCTACGAGCAGTACTTC. Translated, it gives CASSLAGGTPYEQYF. J is TRBJ2-7 and V is TRBV12-3 or TRBV12-4; TRBD2 aligns across 7 bases. The CDR3 has 15 amino acids. V trimming: 0 bases; J trimming: 2 bases; junction bases outside the gene matches: 4.

This clonotype was observed a few times. V and J are TRBV7-9 and TRBJ2-3; 7 nucleotides line up with TRBD1. Germline V CDR1 and CDR2: SEHNR, FQNEAQ (reference sequence). The CDR3 covers 17 residues. The V and J ends lost 1 base and 4 bases, in that order; junction bases with no gene match: 11. CDR3 region: CASSLEGFERGPDTQYF. CDR3 DNA sequence: TGTGCCAGCAGCTTAGAAGGGTTCGAGAGGGGGCCAGATACGCAGTATTTT.

This chain joins TRBV11-2 and TRBJ2-5, with D hard to call. Trimming pared 5 bases from V and 1 base from J, leaving 11 bases between. The CDR3 extends over 14 amino acids. In germline, CDR1 is SGHAT, CDR2 FQNNGV. The CDR3 spells CASSLRFIQETQYF. The CDR3 region has the DNA TGTGCCAGCAGCCTCAGGTTTATCCAAGAGACCCAGTACTTC.

The chain has TRBV7-2 and TRBJ2-1, with a tentative D call TRBD1 (6 bases). V lost 4 bases to trimming and J lost 10 bases, with 20 bases between them. Per germline, CDR1 SGHTA and CDR2 FQGNSA. The CDR3 is 15 amino acids. The CDR3 sequence: CASSSYGQPFYEQFF. CDR3 nucleotide sequence: TGTGCCAGCAGCTCATACGGACAGCCTTTCTACGAGCAGTTCTTC.

The DNA of the CDR3 is TGTGCCAGCAGCTTAAGTCTCGGCTATGGCTACACCTTC. This encodes CASSLSLGYGYTF. The chain carries TRBV7-6 and TRBJ1-2; D is ambiguous. Germline CDR1 is SGHVS and CDR2 is FNYEAQ. The CDR3 sequence is 13 residues long. V was cut by 2 bases and J by 4 bases, with 8 bases left in between. The entire variable domain, with the rest obtained from reference TRBV7-6 and TRBJ1-2, is as follows: GAGVSQSPRYKVTKRGQDVALRCDPISGHVSLYWYRQALGQGPEFLTYFNYEAQQDKSGLPNDRFSAERPEGSISTLTIQRTEQRDSAMYRCASSLSLGYGYTFGSGTRLTVV.

V and J are TRBV10-3 and TRBJ2-1; D may match TRBD1 or TRBD2 (6 bases each). The germline gives CDR1 ENHRY, CDR2 SYGVKD. Trimming removed 8 bases at V and 7 bases at J, with 21 bases between. The CDR3 has 15 residues. This CDR3 is CAIGRTGGAGNEQFF. The CDR3 bases are TGTGCCATCGGCCGAACCGGGGGCGCTGGGAATGAGCAGTTCTTC.